The following is a TCR delta chain sequence with its context. This clone turned up a few times. What antigen it recognizes has not been identified. TCRdb's listed protein matches a much larger clone and diverges from this DNA's translation at residue 19, likely through a read error; the protein shown comes from the DNA. From the germline V gene, CDR1 is TSWWSYY and CDR2 is QGS. Including the terminal cysteine and phenylalanine, the CDR3 comprises 21 residues. The DNA shown is the 63-base CDR3, in frame from base 1. The method behind the library was multiplex PCR. The data were produced on an Illumina MiSeq. Both TCR gamma (TRG) and TCR delta (TRD) chains were sequenced from each sorted gammadelta T cell sample. In the original analysis: Clonotype tree plots, accumulated frequency of the top 20 clonotypes, diversity index (DI) and D75 metrics were included in the repertoire analyses. TCRdb reprocessed the public reads with the caller CATT; rows with the same DNA were merged afterwards. The V and J calls were determined by TCRdb, not by the authors. This sample lists roughly 93,000 delta-chain clones; approximately 1.5% were detected once. About 10% of the sample rests with the top ten.

The data originate from a study of γδ T cells in repeated Plasmodium falciparum infection (dated by TCRdb to 2020 to 2022). Regarding the complete study: The natural-infection arm enrolled Malian children exposed to intense seasonal malaria transmission and compared the Malian children with Australian children matched for age and gender. Using both natural infection in Mali and controlled human malaria infection, the study looked at the way repeated Plasmodium falciparum infection shapes the human gammadelta T cell repertoire. Several malaria-naive U.S. adults underwent four controlled human malaria infections by bites from P. falciparum NF54-infected Anopheles stephensi mosquitoes over approximately 620 days. Controlled-infection subjects were sampled at baseline, immediately before selected infections, and 21 days after each infection. Malian gammadelta TCR repertoires were analysed cross-sectionally during no-transmission periods and longitudinally across acute febrile malaria episodes. The full study reports these points: Across time and infection, the Vgamma9/Vdelta2+ TCR repertoires showed a highly stable polyclonal makeup, with many TCRgamma sequences overlapping between individuals. Repeated controlled infections appeared to drive waves of new clonotype selection in Vdelta2-negative, largely Vdelta1+, gammadelta TCR repertoires. Generalizability was limited because the Malian cohort came from a small rural village made up predominantly of one ethnic group. Compared with Australian children, Malian children appeared to have Vdelta2-negative gammadelta TCR repertoires that were more clonally expanded, less diverse and less shared. Analysis of inter-individual variability in gammadelta T cell responses was limited by the small size of the controlled-infection cohort.

For bulk TCR repertoire analysis, Vgamma9/Vdelta2+ and Vdelta2-negative gammadelta T cell populations were isolated by flow sorting from peripheral blood mononuclear cells. Sequenced sample: gamma-delta T cells from blood. This sequence was found in a pool of human donors (malaria-infected and uninfected, not separated). The chain was built from TRDV1 and TRDJ1; 9 junctional bases match TRDD3. The DNA reads TGTGCTCTTGGGCCCACTTGGGGTCCTAGATACTGGGGGACGCACACCGATAAATTCATCTTT. This yields the protein CALGPTWGPRYWGTHTDKFIF.